Following are 5 T cell receptor beta chains from one sample sequenced in a study of vaccination and CD4 T cells after COVID-19. Their antigens remain unidentified. Once obtained from cultured CD4+ T cells, the DNA was sequenced using the Oncomine TCR Beta short-read assay. TCRdb re-called the PCR reads through MiXCR, storing one row per CDR3 protein. The sample has 10,000 to 15,000 distinct CDR3 sequences, about 50% seen once. As to treatment: approximately 9-day PBMC culture with coronavirus spike peptide pools or control peptides (ViraFEST assay). Sequenced: CD4+ T cells from blood, cultured in vitro. The receptors originated from a human donor who had recovered from COVID-19.

The V call is TRBV9, the J call TRBJ2-7, with TRBD1 identical over 8 bases. The ends lost 0 bases at V and 5 bases at J; junction bases unmatched: 10. This CDR3 has 16 amino acids. CDR1 SGDLS and CDR2 YYNGEE come from the germline V gene. DNA for the CDR3: TGTGCCAGCAGCGTAGGTCTAATCAGGGGGCGCGACGAGCAGTACTTC. Amino acid sequence: CASSVGLIRGRDEQYF.

A few counts support this clonotype. This chain uses TRBV6-1 with TRBJ1-5, with TRBD1 as a possible D gene (6 bases). This CDR3 is 15 amino acids long. Per the germline V gene, CDR1 is MNHNS and CDR2 is SASEGT. V was trimmed by 8 bases and J by 1 base, leaving 15 bases between them. The DNA for the CDR3 is TGTGCCAGCGTAAAGGGGGTTGGAAGCAATCAGCCCCAGCATTTT. Its translation: CASVKGVGSNQPQHF.

The rearrangement links TRBV25-1 to TRBJ1-6; TRBD1 agrees at 7 bases. This CDR3 has 15 amino acids. Germline CDR1 is MGHDK and CDR2 is SYGVNS. V shed 3 bases and J 8 bases; nucleotides not matched to a gene: 7. The CDR3, as DNA: TGTGCCAGCAGTGAGCGGACAGGAGGGGATTCACCCCTCCACTTT. This sequence encodes CASSERTGGDSPLHF.

This sequence joins TRBV18 and TRBJ2-7, with D perhaps assigned TRBD1 or TRBD2 (5 bases each). CDR1 is KGHSH, CDR2 LQKENI, per germline. The CDR3 consists of 11 residues. The V gene lost 8 bases and the J gene lost 4 bases, with 9 bases spanning the gap. The CDR3 spells CASAEGYEQYF. CDR3 nucleotides: TGTGCCAGCGCCGAGGGGTACGAGCAGTACTTC. The full variable domain, in which reference TRBV18 and TRBJ2-7 provide the parts outside the CDR3, is NAGVMQNPRHLVRRRGQEARLRCSPMKGHSHVYWYRQLPEEGLKFMVYLQKENIIDESGMPKERFSAEFPKEGPSILRIQQVVRGDSAAYFCASAEGYEQYFGPGTRLTVT.

A few counts support this clonotype. This chain joins TRBV20-1 and TRBJ2-3, with 9 positions matching TRBD2. With 0 bases clipped from V and 6 bases from J, the junction kept 13 bases outside the gene matches. Germline V gene sequence: CDR1 DFQATT, CDR2 SNEGSKA (reference sequence). CDR3 size: 17 residues. The CDR3 loop is CSARDHSGRPTRDTQYF. CDR3 in DNA: TGCAGTGCTAGAGACCACAGCGGGAGGCCCACCCGGGATACGCAGTATTTT.